This TCR beta chain was observed in a study of cytomegalovirus exposure and HLA in healthy donors. Study-level findings and limits: Most observed TCR sequences were rare, whereas some public TCRs were detected in many donors. Within the data, a cluster of highly shared sequence variants was likely a sequencing artifact. TCR beta sequences reportedly predicted most subjects' HLA-A and HLA-B alleles accurately. Across donors, presence/absence analyses took sequencing depth to be roughly uniform.

As for this clone: The antigen is unknown.

Primers: 60 Vbeta forward and 13 Jbeta reverse. Data came from immunoSEQ multiplex PCR; TCRdb stores just in-frame clones and leaves some out. Reported are 65,000 to 85,000 clones; the ten largest clones contain 2.4%. The sample taken for sequencing was PBMCs. This clonotype was obtained from a female donor in good health and CMV-seropositive.

This CDR3 is CASSGRTGVEKLFF. CDR3 coding DNA: TGTGCCAGCAGTGGGAGGACAGGGGTTGAAAAACTGTTTTTT. The gene calls are TRBV6-1 and TRBJ1-4, with 9 nucleotides matching TRBD1. CDR3 length: 14 amino acids. Germline V gene data show CDR1 as MNHNS and CDR2 as SASEGT. V was clipped by 4 bases and J by 7 bases; unmatched bases: 4.